One and the same sample provided the 2 T cell receptor beta chains below, sequenced in a study of blood T cell repertoires in COVID-19. Produced via immunoSEQ multiplex PCR; TCRdb's table is partial and in-frame only. Found here are roughly 500,000 clones, around nine tenths of them singletons; the top ten hold approximately 8%. The source material was PBMCs or T cells enriched from blood (not recorded which). Every receptor here comes from an older woman who had recovered from COVID-19.

The gene calls are TRBV7-2 and TRBJ1-1, with D perhaps matching TRBD1 (5 bases). The CDR3 is made up of 15 amino acids. CDR1 is SGHTA, CDR2 FQGNSA, per germline. Trimming removed 5 bases from V and 8 bases from J, with 21 bases in between. The DNA for the CDR3 is TGTGCCAGCAGCAAACCGACAGCCATACTGAGGGAAGCTTTCTTT. Residues: CASSKPTAILREAFF.

This rearrangement joins TRBV2 to TRBJ1-2, with TRBD1 matching 9 bases. CDR1 SNHLY and CDR2 FYNNEI come from the germline V gene. V shed 6 bases and J 8 bases; nucleotides not matched to a gene: 10. This CDR3 contains 14 residues. The CDR3 bases are TGTGCCAGCAGCCGACAGGGGGACATTGGCGGCTACACCTTC. As protein: CASSRQGDIGGYTF.